The clone carrying this T cell receptor beta chain appeared a few times. The source of the sample is a study of response to subunit inactivated influenza vaccine. MiXCR, applied by TCRdb to the RT-PCR reads, yields one record per CDR3 protein. The sample contains 250,000 to 350,000 distinct CDR3 sequences, about 20% of which appear only once. The source material was PBMCs from blood, sampled less than 22 months after vaccination. The sequence came from a man aged 50 to 69 who received an inactivated influenza vaccine.

The CDR3 DNA is TGTGCCAGCAGCTTAGGACGGATATCCTTCTCTGGGGCCAACGTCCTGACTTTC. It specifies CASSLGRISFSGANVLTF. This rearrangement joins TRBV11-1 to TRBJ2-6; D gene uncertain. Germline V CDR1 and CDR2: SGHAT, FQDESV (reference sequence). V was pared by 1 base and J by 0 bases, with 13 bases between. This CDR3 has 18 amino acids.